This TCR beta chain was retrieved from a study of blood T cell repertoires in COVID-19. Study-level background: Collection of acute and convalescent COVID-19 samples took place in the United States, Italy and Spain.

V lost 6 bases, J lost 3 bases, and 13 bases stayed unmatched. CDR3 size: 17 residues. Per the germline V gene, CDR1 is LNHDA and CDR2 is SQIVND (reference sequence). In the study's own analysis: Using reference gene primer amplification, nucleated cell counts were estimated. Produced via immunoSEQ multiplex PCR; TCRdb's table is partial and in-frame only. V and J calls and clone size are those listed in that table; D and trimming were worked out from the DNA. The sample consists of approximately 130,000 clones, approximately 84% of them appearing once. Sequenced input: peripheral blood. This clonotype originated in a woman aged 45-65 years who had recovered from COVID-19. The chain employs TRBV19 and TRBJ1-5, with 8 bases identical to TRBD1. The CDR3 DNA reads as TGTGCCAGTAGAATTGGATTTACAGGGGGGCACAATCAGCCCCAGCATTTT. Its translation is CASRIGFTGGHNQPQHF.